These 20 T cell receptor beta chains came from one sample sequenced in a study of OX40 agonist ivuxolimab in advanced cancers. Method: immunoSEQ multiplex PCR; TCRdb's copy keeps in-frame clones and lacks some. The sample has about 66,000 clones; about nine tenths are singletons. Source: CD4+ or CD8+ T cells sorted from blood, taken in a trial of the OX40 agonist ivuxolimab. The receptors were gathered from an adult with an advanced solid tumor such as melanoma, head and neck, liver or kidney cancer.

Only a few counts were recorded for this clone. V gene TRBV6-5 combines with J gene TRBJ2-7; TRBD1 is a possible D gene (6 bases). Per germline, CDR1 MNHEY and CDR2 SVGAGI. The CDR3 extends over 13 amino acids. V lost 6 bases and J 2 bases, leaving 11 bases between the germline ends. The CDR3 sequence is CASRPTGPYEQYF. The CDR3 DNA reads TGTGCCAGCAGACCTACAGGGCCCTACGAGCAGTACTTC.

CDR3 region: CASSAGMAKNIQYF. CDR3 nucleotide sequence: TGTGCCAGCAGTGCAGGGATGGCCAAAAACATTCAGTACTTC. This chain joins TRBV2 and TRBJ2-4; weak D call: TRBD1 (5 bases). CDR1 is SNHLY, CDR2 FYNNEI, per germline. V lost 4 bases to trimming and J lost 1 base, with 8 bases between them. CDR3 length: 14 residues.

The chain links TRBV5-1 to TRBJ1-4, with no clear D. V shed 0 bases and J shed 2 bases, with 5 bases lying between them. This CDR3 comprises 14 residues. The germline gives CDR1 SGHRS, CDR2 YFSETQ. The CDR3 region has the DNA TGCGCCAGCAGCTTGGGGTTCACTAATGAAAAACTGTTTTTT. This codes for CASSLGFTNEKLFF.

Here the CDR3 DNA reads TGTGCCAGCAGTTTTTTGTGGGGTCAGCACCTCTATGGCTACACCTTC. Protein sequence: CASSFLWGQHLYGYTF. The genes are TRBV28 and TRBJ1-2; D is undetermined. The CDR3 totals 16 residues. V lost 3 bases, J lost 4 bases, and 18 bases lay in between. Germline assignment: CDR1 MDHEN and CDR2 SYDVKM.

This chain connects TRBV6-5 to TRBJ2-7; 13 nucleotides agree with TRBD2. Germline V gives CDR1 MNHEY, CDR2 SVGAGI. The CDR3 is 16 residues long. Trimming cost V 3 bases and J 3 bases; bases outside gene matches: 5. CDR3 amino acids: CASSYRTSGRHYEQYF. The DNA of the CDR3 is TGTGCCAGCAGTTATAGGACTAGCGGGAGACACTACGAGCAGTACTTC.

CDR3 DNA sequence: TGTGCCAGCTCACCGGTCAGGGGGCTTGGAACTGAAGCTTTCTTT. It codes for CASSPVRGLGTEAFF. The V and J genes are TRBV18 and TRBJ1-1, with 8 bases aligning to TRBD1. In germline, CDR1 is KGHSH, CDR2 LQKENI. The length of the CDR3 is 15 residues. Germline trimming cut 3 bases from V and 5 bases from J; bases unmatched to any gene: 8.

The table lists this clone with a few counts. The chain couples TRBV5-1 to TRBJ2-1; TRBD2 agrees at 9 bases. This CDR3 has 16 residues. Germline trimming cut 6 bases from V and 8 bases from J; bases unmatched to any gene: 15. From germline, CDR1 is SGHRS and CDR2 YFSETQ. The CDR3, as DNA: TGCGCCAGCACCCAGAGGGGCGGGAGGGCCACGGATGAGCAGTTCTTC. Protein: CASTQRGGRATDEQFF.

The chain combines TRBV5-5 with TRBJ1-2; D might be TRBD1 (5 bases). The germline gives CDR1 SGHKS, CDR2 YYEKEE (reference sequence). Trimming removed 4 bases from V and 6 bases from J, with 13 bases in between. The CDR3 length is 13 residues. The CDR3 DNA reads TGTGCCAGCAGCGCCGGGACCGAGAATGGCTACACCTTC. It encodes CASSAGTENGYTF.

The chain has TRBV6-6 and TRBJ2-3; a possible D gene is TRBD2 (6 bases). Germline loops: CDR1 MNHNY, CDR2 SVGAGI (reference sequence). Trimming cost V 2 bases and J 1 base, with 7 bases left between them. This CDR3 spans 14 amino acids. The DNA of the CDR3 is TGTGCCAGCAGTTACCCTAGCGGCACAGATACGCAGTATTTT. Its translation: CASSYPSGTDTQYF.

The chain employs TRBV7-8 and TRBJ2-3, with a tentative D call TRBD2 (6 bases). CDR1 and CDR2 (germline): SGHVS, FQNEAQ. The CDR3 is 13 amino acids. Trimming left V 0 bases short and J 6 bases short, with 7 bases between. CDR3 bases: TGTGCCAGCAGCTTAGCTCGGGGGGATACGCAGTATTTT. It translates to CASSLARGDTQYF.

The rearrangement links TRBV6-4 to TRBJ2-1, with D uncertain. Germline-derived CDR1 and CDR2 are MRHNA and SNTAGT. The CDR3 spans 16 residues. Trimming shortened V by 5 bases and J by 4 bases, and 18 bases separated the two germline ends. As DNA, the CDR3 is TGTGCCAGCAGTCCGTCCCTTGCCATCTATTACAATGAGCAGTTCTTC. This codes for CASSPSLAIYYNEQFF.

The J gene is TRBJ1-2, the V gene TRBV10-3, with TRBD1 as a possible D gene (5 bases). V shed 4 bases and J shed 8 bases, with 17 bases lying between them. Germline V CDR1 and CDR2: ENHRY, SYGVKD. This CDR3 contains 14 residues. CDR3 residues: CAISVASGIGGYTF. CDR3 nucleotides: TGTGCCATCAGTGTAGCGTCAGGGATCGGAGGCTACACCTTC.

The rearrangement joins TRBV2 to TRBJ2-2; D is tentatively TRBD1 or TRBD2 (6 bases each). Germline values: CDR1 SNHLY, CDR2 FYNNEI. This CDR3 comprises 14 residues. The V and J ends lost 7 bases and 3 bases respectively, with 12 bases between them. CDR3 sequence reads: CASKGGLYTGELFF. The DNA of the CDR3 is TGTGCCAGCAAAGGGGGGCTCTACACCGGGGAGCTGTTTTTT.

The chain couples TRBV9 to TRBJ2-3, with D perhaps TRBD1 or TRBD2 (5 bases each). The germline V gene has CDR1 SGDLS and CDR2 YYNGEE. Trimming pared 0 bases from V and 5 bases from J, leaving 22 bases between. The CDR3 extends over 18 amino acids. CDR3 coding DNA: TGTGCCAGCAGCGTAGCTACCTCAGGGACCGGGGCCCAAGATACGCAGTATTTT. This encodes CASSVATSGTGAQDTQYF. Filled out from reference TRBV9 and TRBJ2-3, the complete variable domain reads DSGVTQTPKHLITATGQRVTLRCSPRSGDLSVYWYQQSLDQGLQFLIQYYNGEERAKGNILERFSAQQFPDLHSELNLSSLELGDSALYFCASSVATSGTGAQDTQYFGPGTRLTVL.

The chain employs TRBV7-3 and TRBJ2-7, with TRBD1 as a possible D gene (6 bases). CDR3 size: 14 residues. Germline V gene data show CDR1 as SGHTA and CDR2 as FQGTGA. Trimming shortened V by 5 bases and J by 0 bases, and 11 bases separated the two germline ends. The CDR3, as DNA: TGTGCCAGCAGCCCCTACAGGGACTCCTACGAGCAGTACTTC. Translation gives CASSPYRDSYEQYF.

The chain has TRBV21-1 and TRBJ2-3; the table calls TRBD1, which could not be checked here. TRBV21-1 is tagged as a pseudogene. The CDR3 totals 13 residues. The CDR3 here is CARYNTNTDTQYF. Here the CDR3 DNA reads TGTGCCAGGTACAATACCAACACAGATACGCAGTATTTT.

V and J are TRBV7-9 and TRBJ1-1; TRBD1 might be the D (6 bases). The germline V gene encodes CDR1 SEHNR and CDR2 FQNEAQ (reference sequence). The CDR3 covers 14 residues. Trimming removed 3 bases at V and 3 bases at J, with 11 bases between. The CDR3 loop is CASSFGGADTEAFF. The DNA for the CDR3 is TGTGCCAGCAGCTTCGGGGGCGCGGACACTGAAGCTTTCTTT.

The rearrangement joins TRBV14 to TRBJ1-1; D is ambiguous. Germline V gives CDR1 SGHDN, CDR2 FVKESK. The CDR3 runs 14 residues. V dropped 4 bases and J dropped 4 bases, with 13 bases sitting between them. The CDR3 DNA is TGTGCCAGCAGCCCCCCCTGGAGTGGCACTGAAGCTTTCTTT. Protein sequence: CASSPPWSGTEAFF.

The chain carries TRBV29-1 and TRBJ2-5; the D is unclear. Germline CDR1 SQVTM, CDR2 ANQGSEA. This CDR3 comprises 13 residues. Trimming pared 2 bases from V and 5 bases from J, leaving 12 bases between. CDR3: CSVEYGIYETQYF. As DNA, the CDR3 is TGCAGCGTTGAATACGGTATCTACGAGACCCAGTACTTC.

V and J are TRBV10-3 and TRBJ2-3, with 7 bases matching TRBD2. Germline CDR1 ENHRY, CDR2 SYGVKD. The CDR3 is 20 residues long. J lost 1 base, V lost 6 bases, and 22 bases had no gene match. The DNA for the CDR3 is TGTGCCATCAGCCCTCGAACGAAACTGCTGGGAGGGCGCGGCACAGATACGCAGTATTTT. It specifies CAISPRTKLLGGRGTDTQYF.